The 29 T cell receptor beta chains in this list originate from one sample, sequenced in a study of cytomegalovirus exposure and HLA in healthy donors. PCR was performed using 60 Vbeta and 13 Jbeta primers. Generated by immunoSEQ multiplex PCR, the TCRdb table keeps only in-frame clones and is missing some. The data contain 150,000 to 200,000 clones, 80% of them singletons. Sequencing input: PBMCs. Receptor source: a man between 40 and 49 years old in good health and CMV-seronegative.

The rearrangement joins TRBV5-1 to TRBJ1-1; 7 bases map to TRBD1. CDR1 and CDR2 (germline): SGHRS, YFSETQ. CDR3 length: 15 residues. The J segment lost 5 bases and the V segment lost 4 bases, leaving 11 bases of the junction unmatched. This CDR3 is CASSRRQGAGTEAFF. The DNA for the CDR3 is TGCGCCAGCAGCCGCAGACAGGGCGCGGGTACTGAAGCTTTCTTT.

The sample holds a few counts of this clone. The chain links TRBV29-1 to TRBJ2-1; weak D call: TRBD1 (5 bases). The CDR3 length is 12 residues. CDR1 and CDR2 from the germline V gene are SQVTM and ANQGSEA. V lost 5 bases to trimming and J lost 4 bases, with 9 bases between them. The CDR3: CSVRRQYNEQFF. The CDR3 DNA reads as TGCAGCGTTCGTCGACAGTACAATGAGCAGTTCTTC.

This clone was counted a single time. The genes are TRBV5-4 and TRBJ1-5; TRBD1 matches at 9 bases. Trimming at V came to 0 bases and at J to 5 bases, leaving 3 bases not matched to a gene. Germline V CDR1 and CDR2: SGHNT, YYREEE (reference sequence). This CDR3 region has 15 residues. The CDR3 is CASSLDRGPDQPQHF. The CDR3 DNA is TGTGCCAGCAGCTTGGACAGGGGGCCTGATCAGCCCCAGCATTTT.

This chain uses TRBV6-5 with TRBJ2-1; D ambiguous. The CDR3 is 13 residues long. Germline-derived CDR1 and CDR2 are MNHEY and SVGAGI. Trimming pared 8 bases from V and 0 bases from J, leaving 8 bases between. The CDR3 DNA reads TGTGCCAGCGCTTCAGACTCCTACAATGAGCAGTTCTTC. Encoded protein: CASASDSYNEQFF.

The gene calls are TRBV4-2 and TRBJ1-5, with D possibly matching TRBD1 (5 bases). CDR1 is LGHNA, CDR2 YNFKEQ, per germline. Trimming removed 0 bases from V and 0 bases from J, with 9 bases in between. The CDR3 covers 16 residues. The CDR3 loop is CASSQDSGFSNQPQHF. In DNA, the CDR3 is TGTGCCAGCAGCCAAGATTCAGGGTTTAGCAATCAGCCCCAGCATTTT.

The V and J genes are TRBV19 and TRBJ1-4, with D possibly TRBD1 on 6 matching bases. There are 15 residues in the CDR3. Trimming removed 5 bases at V and 7 bases at J, with 17 bases between. CDR1 and CDR2 (germline): LNHDA, SQIVND (reference sequence). This CDR3 reads CASSSSGVASEKLFF. CDR3 in DNA: TGTGCCAGTAGTTCATCAGGGGTTGCGAGTGAAAAACTGTTTTTT.

The rearrangement uses TRBV15 and TRBJ1-2; 7 nucleotides align to TRBD1. This CDR3 region has 15 residues. The V segment lost 0 bases and the J segment 4 bases; nucleotides outside the gene matches: 5. Germline assignment: CDR1 LNHNV and CDR2 YYDKDF (reference sequence). The CDR3 reads CATSRDAGQTYGYTF. CDR3 DNA sequence: TGTGCCACCAGCAGAGATGCGGGACAGACCTATGGCTACACCTTC.

The chain is built from TRBV10-3 and TRBJ1-4, with D hard to call. This CDR3 has 12 amino acids. Per germline, CDR1 ENHRY and CDR2 SYGVKD. The V end lost 11 bases, the J end lost 4 bases, and 11 bases lay between the germline ends. The CDR3 coding sequence is TGTGCCGCGGGAGGTAATAATGAAAAACTGTTTTTT. It specifies CAAGGNNEKLFF.

The chain combines TRBV27 with TRBJ1-2, with D perhaps TRBD1 (6 bases). The CDR3 has 13 amino acids. Germline CDR1 MNHEY, CDR2 SMNVEV (reference sequence). V was cut by 5 bases and J by 3 bases, with 10 bases left in between. The CDR3 nucleotides are TGTGCCAGCAGTCAGGACAGCTACTATGGCTACACCTTC. It codes for CASSQDSYYGYTF.

This CDR3 reads CASRDRGRANEKLFF. CDR3 in DNA: TGTGCCAGCAGGGACAGGGGGCGGGCTAATGAAAAACTGTTTTTT. The chain uses TRBV2 and TRBJ1-4; the match to TRBD1 covers 11 bases. This CDR3 comprises 15 residues. Germline assignment: CDR1 SNHLY and CDR2 FYNNEI. The V segment lost 6 bases and the J segment 3 bases; nucleotides outside the gene matches: 3.

This chain uses TRBV7-9 with TRBJ2-7; 7 bases fit TRBD1. Germline loops: CDR1 SEHNR, CDR2 FQNEAQ (reference sequence). V gave up 2 bases and J gave up 2 bases; unmatched junction bases: 3. This CDR3 is 14 amino acids long. CDR3 loop: CASSLTGTAYEQYF. CDR3 sequence (DNA): TGTGCCAGCAGCTTAACAGGGACAGCCTACGAGCAGTACTTC.

The rearrangement joins TRBV27 to TRBJ1-2, with D possibly TRBD1 on 5 matching bases. This CDR3 contains 14 residues. Germline values: CDR1 MNHEY, CDR2 SMNVEV (reference sequence). V lost 2 bases, J lost 3 bases, and 10 bases lay in between. In DNA form, the CDR3 reads TGTGCCAGCAGTTTACAGGGTGAGGACTATGGCTACACCTTC. It yields the protein CASSLQGEDYGYTF.

The chain is built from TRBV5-4 and TRBJ2-7; 9 bases are a match to TRBD1. V lost 5 bases to trimming and J lost 6 bases; unmatched junction nucleotides: 9. In germline, CDR1 is SGHNT, CDR2 YYREEE (reference sequence). The CDR3 runs to 14 residues. The CDR3 bases are TGTGCCAGCAGACAATACGGACAGGGGCTCGAGCAGTACTTC. Encoded protein: CASRQYGQGLEQYF. The variable domain in full, completed from reference TRBV5-4 and TRBJ2-7, reads ETGVTQSPTHLIKTRGQQVTLRCSSQSGHNTVSWYQQALGQGPQFIFQYYREEENGRGNFPPRFSGLQFPNYSSELNVNALELDDSALYLCASRQYGQGLEQYFGPGTRLTVT.

This clone was recorded once. V and J are TRBV7-2 and TRBJ1-1; D is unresolved. There are 15 residues in the CDR3. The V gene lost 5 bases and the J gene lost 0 bases, with 13 bases spanning the gap. Germline V lookup: CDR1 SGHTA, CDR2 FQGNSA. The CDR3 loop is CASSRAGIMNTEAFF. DNA for the CDR3: TGTGCCAGCAGCAGAGCGGGGATAATGAACACTGAAGCTTTCTTT.

Here the CDR3 reads CASSPPAGGRGTDTQYF. DNA of the CDR3: TGTGCCAGCTCACCACCCGCGGGAGGGCGGGGGACAGATACGCAGTATTTT. The chain uses TRBV18 and TRBJ2-3; 9 nucleotides agree with TRBD2. The CDR3 totals 17 residues. The germline CDR1 and CDR2 sequences are KGHSH and LQKENI. V lost 0 bases to trimming and J lost 3 bases; unmatched junction nucleotides: 7. Together with reference TRBV18 and TRBJ2-3, the CDR3 gives the full variable domain: NAGVMQNPRHLVRRRGQEARLRCSPMKGHSHVYWYRQLPEEGLKFMVYLQKENIIDESGMPKERFSAEFPKEGPSILRIQQVVRGDSAAYFCASSPPAGGRGTDTQYFGPGTRLTVL.

V usage is TRBV30 and J usage is TRBJ1-1; D not resolved. Trimming took 7 bases from V and 0 from J, leaving 12 bases between them. This CDR3 has 13 residues. Germline CDR1 reads GTSNPN; CDR2 reads SVGIG (reference sequence). The DNA of the CDR3 is TGTGCCTATACGAAGAGCATGAACACTGAAGCTTTCTTT. As protein: CAYTKSMNTEAFF.

This sequence joins TRBV10-3 and TRBJ2-5, with D maybe TRBD2 (6 bases). Trimming left V 3 bases short and J 9 bases short, with 14 bases between. There are 13 residues in the CDR3. Per the germline V gene, CDR1 is ENHRY and CDR2 is SYGVKD. The chain's CDR3 is CAISDSGDEAQYF. CDR3 coding DNA: TGTGCCATCAGTGATTCGGGGGATGAGGCCCAGTACTTC.

The rearrangement links TRBV6-5 to TRBJ1-2; possibly TRBD1 for D (5 bases). Germline loops: CDR1 MNHEY, CDR2 SVGAGI. V was clipped by 0 bases and J by 4 bases, with 15 bases between them. The CDR3 loop spans 16 amino acids. This CDR3 is CASSYSGQGGTYGYTF. DNA for the CDR3: TGTGCCAGCAGTTACTCGGGGCAGGGAGGGACCTATGGCTACACCTTC.

V is TRBV7-3 and J is TRBJ1-1; tentatively, D is TRBD1 (5 bases). The CDR3 consists of 14 residues. Germline lookup yields CDR1 SGHTA and CDR2 FQGTGA. Trimming removed 5 bases at V and 1 base at J, with 11 bases between. The CDR3 sequence is CASSADSANTEAFF. DNA of the CDR3: TGTGCCAGCAGCGCTGACAGCGCGAACACTGAAGCTTTCTTT.

This clone was observed a handful of times. This rearrangement joins TRBV6-5 to TRBJ1-5; the match to TRBD1 covers 10 bases. The CDR3 totals 13 residues. Unmatched junction bases numbered 1, after V lost 2 bases and J lost 9 bases. CDR1 and CDR2 from the germline V gene are MNHEY and SVGAGI. CDR3 DNA sequence: TGTGCCAGCAGTTACGGGACAGGGGTGCCCCAGCATTTT. Its translation is CASSYGTGVPQHF.

The chain recombines TRBV27 with TRBJ1-4; tentative D call: TRBD1 (5 bases). Germline values: CDR1 MNHEY, CDR2 SMNVEV (reference sequence). The CDR3 has 16 residues. Trimming pared 1 base from V and 0 bases from J, leaving 9 bases between. CDR3: CASSLFRAATNEKLFF. The DNA for the CDR3 is TGTGCCAGCAGTTTATTCAGGGCTGCAACTAATGAAAAACTGTTTTTT. The entire variable domain, with the rest obtained from reference TRBV27 and TRBJ1-4, is as follows: EAQVTQNPRYLITVTGKKLTVTCSQNMNHEYMSWYRQDPGLGLRQIYYSMNVEVTDKGDVPEGYKVSRKEKRNFPLILESPSPNQTSLYFCASSLFRAATNEKLFFGSGTQLSVL.

V gene TRBV4-3 combines with J gene TRBJ2-1, with 11 bases aligning to TRBD2. The germline V gene encodes CDR1 LGHNA and CDR2 YSLEER. After removal of 0 bases from V and 0 bases from J, the junction contained 4 bases not matched to a gene. This CDR3 has 18 amino acids. The DNA of the CDR3 is TGCGCCAGCAGCCAAGAAGGGACTAGCGGCAGCTCCTACAATGAGCAGTTCTTC. Translation gives CASSQEGTSGSSYNEQFF.

V and J are TRBV9 and TRBJ1-5; a possible D gene is TRBD1 (5 bases). Trimming stripped 2 bases from V and 6 bases from J, with 9 bases between. CDR1 and CDR2 from the germline V gene are SGDLS and YYNGEE. This CDR3 has 13 residues. The CDR3 spells CASSVRGGQPQHF. The CDR3 nucleotides are TGTGCCAGCAGCGTCCGCGGGGGTCAGCCCCAGCATTTT.

This chain uses TRBV4-3 with TRBJ2-3; D gene unclear. V gave up 0 bases and J gave up 2 bases, with 12 bases separating them. Germline CDR1 is LGHNA and CDR2 is YSLEER. The CDR3 is made up of 16 amino acids. DNA for the CDR3: TGCGCCAGCAGCCAAGAAGTGGCAGTACCCACAGATACGCAGTATTTT. The encoded protein is CASSQEVAVPTDTQYF.

This chain joins TRBV6-1 and TRBJ1-2; no clear D gene. Germline CDR1 reads MNHNS; CDR2 reads SASEGT. CDR3 size: 13 residues. Trimming pared 1 base from V and 4 bases from J, leaving 7 bases between. The CDR3 loop reads CASSEDRSYGYTF. Written as DNA, the CDR3 is TGTGCCAGCAGTGAAGATAGGAGCTATGGCTACACCTTC.

This clone was seen only once. V usage is TRBV5-5 and J usage is TRBJ1-5, with D possibly being TRBD1 (6 bases). The CDR3 loop spans 14 amino acids. Looked up from germline, CDR1 is SGHKS and CDR2 is YYEKEE (reference sequence). The V end lost 4 bases, the J end lost 5 bases, and 13 bases lay between the germline ends. The CDR3 sequence: CASSEGHPYQPQHF. CDR3 sequence (DNA): TGTGCCAGCAGCGAGGGACATCCTTATCAGCCCCAGCATTTT.

The rearrangement uses TRBV7-2 and TRBJ2-7; a possible D gene is TRBD2 (5 bases). CDR3 size: 15 residues. Germline values: CDR1 SGHTA, CDR2 FQGNSA. V was clipped by 5 bases and J by 2 bases, with 16 bases between them. CDR3 bases: TGTGCCAGCAGCGTAGGGAGAGCGGCCCCCTACGAGCAGTACTTC. Its translation is CASSVGRAAPYEQYF.

The V call is TRBV19, the J call TRBJ1-4; 7 bases align to TRBD1. Per the germline V gene, CDR1 is LNHDA and CDR2 is SQIVND (reference sequence). The CDR3 has 14 amino acids. J lost 10 bases, V lost 1 base, and 6 bases had no gene match. The chain's CDR3 is CASSIVGGGGKLFF. As DNA, the CDR3 is TGTGCCAGTAGTATAGTAGGGGGCGGCGGAAAACTGTTTTTT.

The V call is TRBV6-6, the J call TRBJ1-5, with unresolved D. Per the germline V gene, CDR1 is MNHNY and CDR2 is SVGAGI (reference sequence). This CDR3 contains 16 residues. V lost 2 bases to trimming and J lost 0 bases, with 11 bases between them. CDR3 in DNA: TGTGCCAGCAGTTACCCCCTAGGAAATAGCAATCAGCCCCAGCATTTT. This translates into CASSYPLGNSNQPQHF.